Below are 14 T cell receptor beta chains sequenced from a single sample in a study of blood T cell repertoires in COVID-19. TCRdb's table, derived via immunoSEQ multiplex PCR, lists solely in-frame clones and lacks some. The sample records about 140,000 clones, 80% being singletons. What was sequenced was peripheral blood. Source of these receptors: an older man who had recovered from COVID-19.

In this sample, this clone turned up once. V is TRBV27 and J is TRBJ2-2, with D unclear. This CDR3 is 15 amino acids long. V was shortened by 1 base and J by 3 bases, with 9 bases between the two germline ends. Germline values: CDR1 MNHEY, CDR2 SMNVEV (reference sequence). DNA for the CDR3: TGTGCCAGCAGTTTATTTTGGCCCGACACCGGGGAGCTGTTTTTT. Protein sequence: CASSLFWPDTGELFF.

The J gene is TRBJ1-1, the V gene TRBV19; D gene unclear. V was pared by 4 bases and J by 0 bases, with 6 bases between. This CDR3 region has 13 residues. Germline values: CDR1 LNHDA, CDR2 SQIVND (reference sequence). CDR3 protein: CASSRGVNTEAFF. As DNA, the CDR3 is TGTGCCAGTAGTAGAGGAGTGAACACTGAAGCTTTCTTT.

The rearrangement links TRBV24-1 to TRBJ2-3, with 8 positions matching TRBD2. The CDR3 length is 14 residues. Germline CDR1 KGHDR, CDR2 SFDVKD. The V gene end was trimmed by 4 bases and the J gene end by 6 bases; junction bases not matched to a gene: 5. CDR3 protein: CATSDPGGEDTQYF. The CDR3 DNA follows: TGTGCCACCAGTGACCCGGGAGGGGAGGATACGCAGTATTTT.

This rearrangement joins TRBV5-4 to TRBJ2-2; 11 nucleotides line up with TRBD2. CDR1 is SGHNT, CDR2 YYREEE, per germline (reference sequence). This CDR3 is 19 amino acids long. V gave up 4 bases and J gave up 0 bases; unmatched junction bases: 11. The CDR3 DNA reads as TGTGCCAGCAGCCCCGTTAGCGGGAGGGCCTTTTCGAACACCGGGGAGCTGTTTTTT. Its protein is CASSPVSGRAFSNTGELFF.

The chain is built from TRBV9 and TRBJ2-3, with TRBD2 matching 7 bases. Trimming took 0 bases from V and 6 from J; bases not matched to a gene: 1. The CDR3 has 13 amino acids. CDR1 is SGDLS, CDR2 YYNGEE, per germline. The CDR3 coding sequence is TGTGCCAGCAGCGTAGACGGGAGGGATACGCAGTATTTT. Encoded protein: CASSVDGRDTQYF.

The rearrangement joins TRBV5-1 to TRBJ2-5; 10 bases are a match to TRBD1. The CDR3 is made up of 16 amino acids. CDR1 and CDR2 from the germline V gene are SGHRS and YFSETQ. Germline trimming cut 4 bases from V and 5 bases from J; bases unmatched to any gene: 11. The CDR3 protein is CASSRVTGGAGETQYF. The CDR3 bases are TGCGCCAGCAGCCGGGTGACAGGGGGCGCGGGGGAGACCCAGTACTTC.

The chain couples TRBV5-1 to TRBJ2-3; 10 nucleotides match TRBD2. The junction had 21 bases not matched to a gene; V was cut back by 3 bases and J by 2 bases. Germline assignment: CDR1 SGHRS and CDR2 YFSETQ. The CDR3 spans 21 residues. The CDR3 bases are TGCGCCAGCAGCTCCTTGGACAGGAGCGTTTTACTAGCGGGGCACACAGATACGCAGTATTTT. It codes for CASSSLDRSVLLAGHTDTQYF.

Regarding this clone: Other DNA sequences in this specimen translate into the identical CDR3. The chain couples TRBV5-1 to TRBJ1-1; TRBD1 matches at 11 bases. The germline gives CDR1 SGHRS, CDR2 YFSETQ. The CDR3 has 13 amino acids. The V gene end was trimmed by 4 bases and the J gene end by 8 bases; junction bases not matched to a gene: 4. The chain's CDR3 is CASSLGQGAEAFF. The CDR3 DNA follows: TGCGCCAGCAGCCTCGGACAGGGGGCGGAAGCTTTCTTT. The full variable domain, rest sourced from reference TRBV5-1 and TRBJ1-1, is KAGVTQTPRYLIKTRGQQVTLSCSPISGHRSVSWYQQTPGQGLQFLFEYFSETQRNKGNFPGRFSGRQFSNSRSEMNVSTLELGDSALYLCASSLGQGAEAFFGQGTRLTVV.

V gene TRBV10-3 combines with J gene TRBJ2-2; 7 nucleotides align to TRBD1. The CDR3 sequence is 16 residues long. Per germline, CDR1 ENHRY and CDR2 SYGVKD. V lost 4 bases, J lost 1 base, and 6 bases stayed unmatched. DNA for the CDR3: TGTGCCATCAGTGCCTCGTGGACAGGGAACACCGGGGAGCTGTTTTTT. Encoded protein: CAISASWTGNTGELFF.

CDR3 DNA sequence: TGTGCCAGTAGTCTAGGGGGCCGTGGCAATCAGCCCCAGCATTTT. As protein: CASSLGGRGNQPQHF. The rearrangement uses TRBV19 and TRBJ1-5; 7 nucleotides line up with TRBD1. The CDR3 sequence is 15 residues long. V dropped 5 bases and J dropped 2; count of bases not matched to a gene: 6. Germline loops: CDR1 LNHDA, CDR2 SQIVND (reference sequence).

The chain uses TRBV7-3 and TRBJ2-7, with 8 bases that match TRBD1. The CDR3 loop spans 15 amino acids. The ends lost 5 bases at V and 0 bases at J; junction bases unmatched: 6. Germline CDR1 is SGHTA and CDR2 is FQGTGA. The CDR3 here is CASSVTGGHSYEQYF. The CDR3 DNA follows: TGTGCCAGCAGCGTCACAGGGGGTCACTCCTACGAGCAGTACTTC.

This rearrangement joins TRBV19 to TRBJ2-1; 8 bases are shared with TRBD1. The CDR3 sequence is 14 residues long. The J segment lost 5 bases and the V segment lost 2 bases, leaving 2 bases of the junction unmatched. Germline values: CDR1 LNHDA, CDR2 SQIVND (reference sequence). The CDR3 loop is CASSITGGDNEQFF. CDR3 bases: TGTGCCAGTAGTATAACAGGGGGAGACAATGAGCAGTTCTTC.

The J gene is TRBJ1-3, the V gene TRBV30, with D hard to call. V was clipped by 0 bases and J by 6 bases, with 21 bases between them. This CDR3 is built from 17 residues. Germline assignment: CDR1 GTSNPN and CDR2 SVGIG (reference sequence). CDR3 nucleotides: TGTGCCTGGAGTGTAGGGCGGGTATCAACGTCGCAAAACACCATATATTTT. Encoded protein: CAWSVGRVSTSQNTIYF.

The J gene is TRBJ2-7, the V gene TRBV12-3 or TRBV12-4; D is possibly TRBD2 (5 bases). Trimming removed 4 bases at V and 2 bases at J, with 9 bases between. CDR3 length: 13 residues. Here the CDR3 reads CASSYGVAYEQYF. The CDR3 region has the DNA TGTGCCAGCAGTTACGGGGTTGCCTACGAGCAGTACTTC.